One T cell receptor (beta chain) is described in this entry. Produced via immunoSEQ multiplex PCR; TCRdb's table is partial and in-frame only. The sample carries 500,000 to 550,000 clones, around 78% recorded once. The sample belongs to a study of shared T cell receptors in the human thymus. Trimming removed 8 bases at V and 4 bases at J, with 13 bases between. This CDR3 contains 12 residues. Germline V CDR1 and CDR2: SQVTM, ANQGSEA. In addition, the sample was reused for a study of human thymus T cells. This second report adds: Having surgery to correct congenital heart defects, healthy Finnish infants acted as the donors.

This clonotype was sampled from a boy younger than two with a congenital heart defect. The sequencing sample was made of thymocytes. The chain joins TRBV29-1 to TRBJ2-3, with D maybe TRBD2 (5 bases). This CDR3 reads CSLAKRSDTQYF. As DNA, the CDR3 is TGCAGCTTGGCCAAGCGGTCAGATACGCAGTATTTT.